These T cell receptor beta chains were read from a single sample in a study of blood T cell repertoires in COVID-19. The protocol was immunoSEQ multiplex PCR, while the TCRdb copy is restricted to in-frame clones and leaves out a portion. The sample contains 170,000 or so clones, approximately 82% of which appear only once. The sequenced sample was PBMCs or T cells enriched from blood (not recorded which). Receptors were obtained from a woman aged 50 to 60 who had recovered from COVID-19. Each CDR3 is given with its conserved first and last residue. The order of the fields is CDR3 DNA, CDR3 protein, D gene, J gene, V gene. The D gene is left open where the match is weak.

cdr3_nt: TGTGCCAGCAGCATAAACACAGGGCTGACGGAGACCCAGTACTTC
cdr3_aa: CASSINTGLTETQYF
d_call: NA
j_call: TRBJ2-5
v_call: TRBV7-8

cdr3_nt: TGTGCCAGCAGTTCACTGGGGACAGCGCAAGAGACCCAGTACTTC
cdr3_aa: CASSSLGTAQETQYF
d_call: TRBD1
j_call: TRBJ2-5
v_call: TRBV28

cdr3_nt: TGTGCCAGCAGCCAAGATCCCTCGGGACAAAGGTATGGCTACACCTTC
cdr3_aa: CASSQDPSGQRYGYTF
d_call: NA
j_call: TRBJ1-2
v_call: TRBV3-1/TRBV3-2

cdr3_nt: TGTGCCAGCAGTCGAGACAGGGAGACCTACGAGCAGTACTTC
cdr3_aa: CASSRDRETYEQYF
d_call: TRBD1
j_call: TRBJ2-7
v_call: TRBV28

cdr3_nt: TGTGCCTGGGCGGGGGGGTACACTGAAGCTTTCTTT
cdr3_aa: CAWAGGYTEAFF
d_call: NA
j_call: TRBJ1-1
v_call: TRBV30

cdr3_nt: TGCGCCAGCAGCTTCCCCCTAGCGGGATATCTCAATGAGCAGTTCTTC
cdr3_aa: CASSFPLAGYLNEQFF
d_call: TRBD2
j_call: TRBJ2-1
v_call: TRBV5-1

cdr3_nt: TGTGCCAGCAGTTCTTCAGAGGGGGTTCGGTCACCCCTCCACTTT
cdr3_aa: CASSSSEGVRSPLHF
d_call: NA
j_call: TRBJ1-6
v_call: TRBV6-5

cdr3_nt: TGTGCCAGCAGTTCCCCTTCCCCCCCGGTGGCCTACGAGCAGTACTTC
cdr3_aa: CASSSPSPPVAYEQYF
d_call: NA
j_call: TRBJ2-7
v_call: TRBV28

cdr3_nt: TGTGCCAGCAGCCGGGTAGCGGGAGCCAAGGAGCAGTACTTC
cdr3_aa: CASSRVAGAKEQYF
d_call: TRBD2
j_call: TRBJ2-7
v_call: TRBV3-1/TRBV3-2

cdr3_nt: TGCGCCAGCAGTCAGGGGGGCTTAGACTATGGCTACACCTTC
cdr3_aa: CASSQGGLDYGYTF
d_call: TRBD1
j_call: TRBJ1-2
v_call: TRBV5-1